This entry is about one T cell receptor beta chain. What it recognizes is unknown. The sample belongs to a study of cytomegalovirus exposure and HLA in healthy donors. Study-level points and caveats: DRB1 had the most TCR associations and HLA-C the fewest, a later analysis found, with rates varying by HLA locus.

V lost 6 bases and J lost 3, with 14 bases in between. Germline CDR1 SGHTA, CDR2 FQGTGA. There are 14 residues in the CDR3. This PCR relied on a set of 60 Vbeta primers and 13 Jbeta primers. TCRdb keeps only in-frame clones here, not all; method: immunoSEQ multiplex PCR. Of 150,000 to 200,000 clones listed, around two thirds are singletons. V is TRBV7-3 and J is TRBJ1-1; perhaps TRBD1 as D (6 bases). The receptor's source is a man under 40 in good health and CMV-seropositive. Sequenced input: PBMCs. DNA for the CDR3: TGTGCCAGCAGTCTACAGGGATTCGACACTGAAGCTTTCTTT. Protein: CASSLQGFDTEAFF.